This record looks at one T cell receptor beta chain sequence and its context. This sample was taken from a study of blood T cell repertoires in COVID-19. As for the study in general: The analysed material was cDNA or gDNA that came from T cells, B-cell-depleted T cells, or PBMCs.

The junction had 11 bases not matched to a gene; V was cut back by 5 bases and J by 0 bases. There are 20 residues in the CDR3. Germline CDR1 MNHNY, CDR2 SVGAGI (reference sequence). Libraries were prepared by immunoSEQ multiplex PCR; TCRdb keeps only in-frame clonotypes and omits some of them. The data show 200,000 or so clones, around 85% seen once. Specimen: peripheral blood. This chain connects TRBV6-6 to TRBJ1-6; 12 bases map to TRBD1. The TCR comes from a man in his 70s with active or convalescent COVID-19. CDR3 sequence (DNA): TGTGCCAGCAGTCCGGGACAGGGGGCCGACAAAAGCTCCTATAATTCACCCCTCCACTTT. This sequence encodes CASSPGQGADKSSYNSPLHF.